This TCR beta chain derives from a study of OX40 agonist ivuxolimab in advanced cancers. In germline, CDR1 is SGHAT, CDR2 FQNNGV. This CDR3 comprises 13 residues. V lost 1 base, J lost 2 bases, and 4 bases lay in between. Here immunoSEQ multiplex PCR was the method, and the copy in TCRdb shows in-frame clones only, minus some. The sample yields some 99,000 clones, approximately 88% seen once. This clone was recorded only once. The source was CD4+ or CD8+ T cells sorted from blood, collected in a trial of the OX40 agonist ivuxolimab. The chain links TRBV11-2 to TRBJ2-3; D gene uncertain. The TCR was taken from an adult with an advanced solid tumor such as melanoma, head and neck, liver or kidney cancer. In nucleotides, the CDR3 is TGTGCCAGCAGCTTAGGACTCACAGATACGCAGTATTTT. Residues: CASSLGLTDTQYF.